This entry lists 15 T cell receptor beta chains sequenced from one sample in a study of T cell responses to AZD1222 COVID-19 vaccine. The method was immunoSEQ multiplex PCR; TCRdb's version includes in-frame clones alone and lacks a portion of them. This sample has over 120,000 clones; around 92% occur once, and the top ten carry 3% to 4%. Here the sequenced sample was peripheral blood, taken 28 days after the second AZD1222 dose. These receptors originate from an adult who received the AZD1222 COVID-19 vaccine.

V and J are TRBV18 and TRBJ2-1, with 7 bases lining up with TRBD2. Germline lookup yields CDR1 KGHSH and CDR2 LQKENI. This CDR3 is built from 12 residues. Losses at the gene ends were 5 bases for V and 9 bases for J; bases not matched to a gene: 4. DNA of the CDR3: TGTGCCAGCTCATGGGGCGGGGGTGAGCAGTTCTTC. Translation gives CASSWGGGEQFF.

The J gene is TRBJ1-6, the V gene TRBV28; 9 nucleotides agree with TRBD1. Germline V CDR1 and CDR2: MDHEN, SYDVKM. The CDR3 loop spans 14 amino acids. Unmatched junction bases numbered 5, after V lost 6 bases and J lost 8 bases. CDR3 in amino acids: CASSVTGGYSPLHF. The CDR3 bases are TGTGCCAGCAGCGTGACAGGGGGGTATTCACCCCTCCACTTT. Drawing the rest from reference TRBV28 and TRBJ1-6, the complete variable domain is DVKVTQSSRYLVKRTGEKVFLECVQDMDHENMFWYRQDPGLGLRLIYFSYDVKMKEKGDIPEGYSVSREKKERFSLILESASTNQTSMYLCASSVTGGYSPLHFGNGTRLTVT.

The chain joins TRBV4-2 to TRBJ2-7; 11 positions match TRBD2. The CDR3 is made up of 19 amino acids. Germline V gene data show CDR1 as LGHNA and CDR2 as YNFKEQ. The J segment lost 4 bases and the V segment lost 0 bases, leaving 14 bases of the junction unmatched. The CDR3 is CASSQDSTSGSINRYEQYF. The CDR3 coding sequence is TGTGCCAGCAGCCAAGATTCAACTAGCGGGAGCATCAATCGTTACGAGCAGTACTTC.

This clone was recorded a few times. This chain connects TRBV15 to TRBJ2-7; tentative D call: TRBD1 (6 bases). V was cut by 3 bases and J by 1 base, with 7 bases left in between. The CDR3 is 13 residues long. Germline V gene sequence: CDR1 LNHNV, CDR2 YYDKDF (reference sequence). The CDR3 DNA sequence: TGTGCCACCAGCAGGGACAGATCCTACGAGCAGTACTTC. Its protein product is CATSRDRSYEQYF.

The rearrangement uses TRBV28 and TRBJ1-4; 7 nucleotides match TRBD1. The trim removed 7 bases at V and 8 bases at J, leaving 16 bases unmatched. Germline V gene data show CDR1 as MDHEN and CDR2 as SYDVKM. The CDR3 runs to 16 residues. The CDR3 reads CASTPLGGLGWEKLFF. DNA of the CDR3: TGTGCCAGCACTCCACTAGGGGGCTTAGGATGGGAAAAACTGTTTTTT. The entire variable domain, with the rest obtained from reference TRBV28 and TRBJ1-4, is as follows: DVKVTQSSRYLVKRTGEKVFLECVQDMDHENMFWYRQDPGLGLRLIYFSYDVKMKEKGDIPEGYSVSREKKERFSLILESASTNQTSMYLCASTPLGGLGWEKLFFGSGTQLSVL.

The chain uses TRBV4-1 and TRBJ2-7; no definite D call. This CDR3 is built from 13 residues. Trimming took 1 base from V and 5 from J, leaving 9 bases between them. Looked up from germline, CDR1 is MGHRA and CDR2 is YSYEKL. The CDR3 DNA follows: TGCGCCAGCAGCCAAGGTTGGGTCGACGAGCAGTACTTC. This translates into CASSQGWVDEQYF.

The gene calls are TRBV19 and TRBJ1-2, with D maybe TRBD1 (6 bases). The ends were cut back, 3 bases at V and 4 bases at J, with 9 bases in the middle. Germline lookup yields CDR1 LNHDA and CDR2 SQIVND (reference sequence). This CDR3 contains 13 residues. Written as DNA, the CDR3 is TGTGCCAGTAGTATGGAGGGGGGCTATGGCTACACCTTC. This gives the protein CASSMEGGYGYTF.

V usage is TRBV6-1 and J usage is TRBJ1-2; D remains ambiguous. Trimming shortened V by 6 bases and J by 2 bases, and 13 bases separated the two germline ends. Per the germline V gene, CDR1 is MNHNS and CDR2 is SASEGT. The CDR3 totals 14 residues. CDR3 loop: CASRATRTNYGYTF. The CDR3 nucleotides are TGTGCCAGCAGAGCAACCCGAACGAACTATGGCTACACCTTC.

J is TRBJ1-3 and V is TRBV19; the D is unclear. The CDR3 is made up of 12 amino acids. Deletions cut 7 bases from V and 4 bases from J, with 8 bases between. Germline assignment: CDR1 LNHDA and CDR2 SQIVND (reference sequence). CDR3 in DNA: TGTGCCAGTATTGGTGTCGGAAACACCATATATTTT. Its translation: CASIGVGNTIYF.

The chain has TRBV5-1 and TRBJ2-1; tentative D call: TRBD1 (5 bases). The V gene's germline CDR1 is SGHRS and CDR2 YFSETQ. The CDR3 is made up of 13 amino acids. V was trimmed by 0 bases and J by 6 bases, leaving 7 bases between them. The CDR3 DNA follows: TGCGCCAGCAGCTTGGAAGGGGTCAATGAGCAGTTCTTC. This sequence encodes CASSLEGVNEQFF.

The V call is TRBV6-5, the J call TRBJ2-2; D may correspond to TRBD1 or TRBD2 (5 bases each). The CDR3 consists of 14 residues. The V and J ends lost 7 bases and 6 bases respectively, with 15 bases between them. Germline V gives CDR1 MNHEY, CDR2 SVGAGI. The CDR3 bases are TGTGCCAGCACCCTAGGGGCTAGCTCCGGGGAGCTGTTTTTT. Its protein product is CASTLGASSGELFF.

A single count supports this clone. The CDR3 protein is CASSLGLGTSGSNEQFF. The CDR3 bases are TGTGCCAGCAGCTTAGGGCTCGGGACTAGCGGGAGCAATGAGCAGTTCTTC. The chain couples TRBV7-2 to TRBJ2-1, with TRBD2 matching over 14 bases. V lost 1 base, J lost 6 bases, and 5 bases stayed unmatched. The germline V gene has CDR1 SGHTA and CDR2 FQGNSA. The CDR3 has 17 amino acids.

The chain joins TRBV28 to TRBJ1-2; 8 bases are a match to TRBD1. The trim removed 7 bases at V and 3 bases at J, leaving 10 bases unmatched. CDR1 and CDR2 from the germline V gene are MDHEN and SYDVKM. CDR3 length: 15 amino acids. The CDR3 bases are TGTGCCAGCACAGGACAGGGCGTCGGTGACTATGGCTACACCTTC. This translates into CASTGQGVGDYGYTF.

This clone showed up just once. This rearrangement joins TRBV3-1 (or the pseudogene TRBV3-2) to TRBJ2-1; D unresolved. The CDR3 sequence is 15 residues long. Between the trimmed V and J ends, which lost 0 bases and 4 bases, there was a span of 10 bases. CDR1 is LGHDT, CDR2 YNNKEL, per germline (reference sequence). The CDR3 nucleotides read TGTGCCAGCAGCCAAGAAGCTGGGAAATACAATGAGCAGTTCTTC. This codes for CASSQEAGKYNEQFF.

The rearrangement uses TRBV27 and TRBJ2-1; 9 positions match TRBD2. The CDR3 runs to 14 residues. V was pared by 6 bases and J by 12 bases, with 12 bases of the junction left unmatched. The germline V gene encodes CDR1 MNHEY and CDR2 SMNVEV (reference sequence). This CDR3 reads CASSASGTPIWQFF. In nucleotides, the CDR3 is TGTGCCAGCAGCGCTAGCGGGACACCCATATGGCAGTTCTTC.